This entry lists 7 T cell receptor beta chains sequenced from one sample in a study of blood T cells in healthy people across ages (dated by TCRdb to between 2015 and 2016). The library relied on 5' RACE. The data were produced on an Illumina HiSeq 2500. A second roughly 6 to 11 cycle PCR used a sample-barcoded 5' primer and a J-beta primer mix. The raw public data were reprocessed by TCRdb itself: fastp quality trimming at Q25, MiXCR clonotype calling, in-frame beta chains only. Duplicate CDR3 protein sequences are folded into a single record with the most common DNA and genes. The sample profile shows about 1,400,000 distinct CDR3 sequences; 45% to 70% of them were found once. Clones ranked in the top ten supply 6.7% of the sample. Sequencing was done on a sample of blood. These receptors all stem from a man aged 18 to 30 in good health.

The CDR3 bases are TGTGCCAGCAGCCCTGGGAGCTACTCCTACAATGAGCAGTTCTTC. It is translated as CASSPGSYSYNEQFF. V gene TRBV12-3 or TRBV12-4 combines with J gene TRBJ2-1; D might be TRBD2 (5 bases). This CDR3 is 15 amino acids long. V was trimmed by 6 bases and J by 0 bases, leaving 12 bases between them.

The CDR3 protein is CASSSSSGLGPPHIQYF. Here the CDR3 DNA reads TGTGCCAGCAGCTCCTCTAGCGGCCTGGGGCCTCCGCACATTCAGTACTTC. The chain joins TRBV5-6 to TRBJ2-7; the match to TRBD2 covers 7 bases. The better agreement between TRBJ2-4 and the DNA end casts doubt on the J call. The length of the CDR3 is 17 residues. Germline V CDR1 and CDR2: SGHDT, YYEEEE.

This chain joins TRBV13 and TRBJ2-1, with 7 bases matching TRBD2. The DNA end favors TRBJ2-7, so the J call may be wrong. This CDR3 comprises 12 residues. Germline V CDR1 and CDR2: PRHDT, FYEKMQ (reference sequence). CDR3 sequence (DNA): TGTGCCAGCAGAGCGGGAAACAATGAGCAGTACTTC. Its translation: CASRAGNNEQYF.

The chain carries TRBV7-9 and TRBJ2-3; D unclear. V was pared by 5 bases and J by 0 bases, with 12 bases between. Per germline, CDR1 SEHNR and CDR2 FQNEAQ (reference sequence). The CDR3 length is 15 residues. CDR3 region: CASSTRRPSTDTQYF. For the CDR3, the DNA is TGTGCCAGCAGCACTCGACGCCCTAGCACAGATACGCAGTATTTT.

The genes are TRBV9 and TRBJ1-2, with 7 bases aligning to TRBD1. The CDR3 is 16 amino acids. V gave up 3 bases and J gave up 0 bases; unmatched junction bases: 8. Germline CDR1 is SGDLS and CDR2 is YYNGEE. The CDR3: CASSGRQGPANYGYTF. CDR3 DNA sequence: TGTGCCAGCAGCGGTCGACAGGGCCCAGCTAACTATGGCTACACCTTC.

The chain is built from TRBV20-1 and TRBJ2-1; D is perhaps TRBD1 or TRBD2 (5 bases each). CDR1 and CDR2 from the germline V gene are DFQATT and SNEGSKA (reference sequence). This CDR3 is 11 amino acids long. V lost 5 bases and J 9 bases, leaving 11 bases between the germline ends. Written as DNA, the CDR3 is TGCAGTGCTGCCGAGGGGAGTGAGCAGTTCTTC. Translated: CSAAEGSEQFF.

This chain uses TRBV5-1 with TRBJ2-3, with 12 bases that match TRBD2. Germline CDR1 is SGHRS and CDR2 is YFSETQ. The trim removed 4 bases at V and 0 bases at J, leaving 9 bases unmatched. This CDR3 has 18 amino acids. The CDR3 spells CASSPVRTSGTSTDTQYF. CDR3 sequence (DNA): TGCGCCAGCAGCCCCGTTAGGACTAGCGGGACTAGCACAGATACGCAGTATTTT.